These 27 T cell receptor beta chains were sequenced from one sample in a study of control samples from healthy donors and cancer patients. The assay was immunoSEQ multiplex PCR, and TCRdb's table has in-frame clones only and misses some. The table includes 80,000 or so clones, approximately 94% detected once. Sequenced: blood. These receptors all come from a woman between 35 and 50 years old in good health.

The genes are TRBV19 and TRBJ2-6; 10 nucleotides line up with TRBD1. This CDR3 has 18 residues. The germline V gene encodes CDR1 LNHDA and CDR2 SQIVND (reference sequence). The J segment lost 4 bases and the V segment lost 3 bases, leaving 9 bases of the junction unmatched. The CDR3 sequence is CASSMLGTGVRGANVLTF. In DNA, the CDR3 is TGTGCCAGTAGTATGCTTGGGACAGGGGTGAGGGGGGCCAACGTCCTGACTTTC.

This clone showed up just once. CDR3 coding DNA: TGTGCCAGCAGCCAAGATTGGTCAGACTCTGGAAACACCATATATTTT. This gives the protein CASSQDWSDSGNTIYF. The rearrangement joins TRBV3-1 (or the pseudogene TRBV3-2) to TRBJ1-3, with D uncertain. V was shortened by 0 bases and J by 0 bases, with 9 bases between the two germline ends. The germline CDR1 and CDR2 sequences are LGHDT and YNNKEL (reference sequence). The CDR3 spans 16 residues.

The chain links TRBV5-1 to TRBJ2-1; 8 bases agree with TRBD1. V trimming: 0 bases; J trimming: 8 bases; junction bases outside the gene matches: 4. Per germline, CDR1 SGHRS and CDR2 YFSETQ. The CDR3 totals 14 residues. The CDR3 protein is CASSLGQGSDEQFF. As DNA, the CDR3 is TGCGCCAGCAGCTTGGGACAGGGGTCGGATGAGCAGTTCTTC.

V usage is TRBV21-1 and J usage is TRBJ2-7; no check of the table's D call, TRBD2, against the DNA was made. TRBV21-1 is an annotated pseudogene. CDR3 length: 16 amino acids. The DNA of the CDR3 is TGTGCCAGCAGCGCCGAGGGAGGCGGACCCTCCTACGAGCAGTACTTC. It specifies CASSAEGGGPSYEQYF.

The V and J genes are TRBV7-9 and TRBJ1-6; D is uncertain. This CDR3 is 15 amino acids long. V lost 1 base to trimming and J lost 5 bases, with 9 bases between them. Germline-derived CDR1 and CDR2 are SEHNR and FQNEAQ (reference sequence). The CDR3 spells CASSLVDLDNSPLHF. CDR3 bases: TGTGCCAGCAGCTTAGTGGATCTGGATAATTCACCCCTCCACTTT.

J is TRBJ1-2 and V is TRBV6-2 or TRBV6-3; D is unresolved. The V and J ends lost 5 bases and 1 base respectively, with 8 bases between them. This CDR3 region has 13 residues. Germline assignment: CDR1 MNHEY and CDR2 SVGEGT. For the CDR3, the DNA is TGTGCCAGCAGTGGGTCCGTTAACTATGGCTACACCTTC. Protein product: CASSGSVNYGYTF.

The V call is TRBV19, the J call TRBJ1-6; D is perhaps TRBD1 (5 bases). CDR1 and CDR2 (germline): LNHDA, SQIVND (reference sequence). The CDR3 is made up of 15 amino acids. Trimming stripped 5 bases from V and 0 bases from J, with 8 bases between. CDR3 in amino acids: CASSWGSSYNSPLHF. Here the CDR3 DNA reads TGTGCCAGTAGTTGGGGGAGCTCCTATAATTCACCCCTCCACTTT.

This sequence joins TRBV4-1 and TRBJ2-3; 9 nucleotides match TRBD1. CDR1 MGHRA and CDR2 YSYEKL come from the germline V gene. The CDR3 runs to 17 residues. V trimming: 3 bases; J trimming: 1 base; junction bases outside the gene matches: 8. The CDR3 sequence: CASSHAPDRGGTDTQYF. The CDR3 DNA reads as TGCGCCAGCAGCCATGCGCCGGACAGGGGAGGCACAGATACGCAGTATTTT.

The chain employs TRBV11-2 and TRBJ1-3, with unresolved D. The CDR3 length is 14 residues. Per germline, CDR1 SGHAT and CDR2 FQNNGV. V gave up 7 bases and J gave up 3 bases, with 13 bases separating them. CDR3: CASTGPRYGNTIYF. In DNA, the CDR3 is TGTGCCAGCACCGGACCAAGATATGGAAACACCATATATTTT.

The chain recombines TRBV2 with TRBJ2-1, with a tentative D call TRBD2 (6 bases). The CDR3 has 15 residues. Germline loops: CDR1 SNHLY, CDR2 FYNNEI. The germline V and J ends were trimmed by 4 bases and 3 bases, with 13 bases remaining between them. CDR3 in DNA: TGTGCCAGCAGTGTGAGGGAGGACGGCTACAATGAGCAGTTCTTC. Translation: CASSVREDGYNEQFF.

This clone was counted a single time. The genes are TRBV12-3 or TRBV12-4 and TRBJ1-1; D is undetermined. The CDR3 consists of 13 residues. V gave up 2 bases and J gave up 0 bases, with 4 bases separating them. CDR3 protein: CASSLNLNTEAFF. CDR3 coding DNA: TGTGCCAGCAGTTTAAATCTGAACACTGAAGCTTTCTTT.

The chain is built from TRBV9 and TRBJ2-3; TRBD2 agrees at 7 bases. CDR1 and CDR2 from the germline V gene are SGDLS and YYNGEE. CDR3 length: 15 amino acids. Unmatched junction bases numbered 4, after V lost 3 bases and J lost 0 bases. The CDR3 here is CASSGRGTSTDTQYF. The CDR3 region has the DNA TGTGCCAGCAGCGGGCGGGGGACTAGCACAGATACGCAGTATTTT.

The chain combines TRBV7-3 with TRBJ2-2; D possibly corresponds to TRBD2 (7 bases). Trimming pared 5 bases from V and 5 bases from J, leaving 18 bases between. The CDR3 is 16 amino acids. Germline V CDR1 and CDR2: SGHTA, FQGTGA. CDR3 residues: CASSVLGGPVTGELFF. The CDR3 DNA is TGTGCCAGCAGCGTACTGGGGGGGCCCGTAACCGGGGAGCTGTTTTTT. The whole variable domain, filled in from reference TRBV7-3 and TRBJ2-2, reads GAGVSQTPSNKVTEKGKYVELRCDPISGHTALYWYRQSLGQGPEFLIYFQGTGAADDSGLPNDRFFAVRPEGSVSTLKIQRTERGDSAVYLCASSVLGGPVTGELFFGEGSRLTVL.

This chain connects TRBV30 to TRBJ1-3; D remains unclear. Trimming cost V 8 bases and J 2 bases, with 13 bases left between them. Germline V CDR1 and CDR2: GTSNPN, SVGIG (reference sequence). This CDR3 comprises 13 residues. CDR3: CAHRLSAGNTIYF. Written as DNA, the CDR3 is TGTGCCCATCGTCTGTCGGCTGGAAACACCATATATTTT.

J is TRBJ1-3 and V is TRBV5-1; a weak D match, TRBD1 (5 bases). Germline lookup yields CDR1 SGHRS and CDR2 YFSETQ. CDR3 size: 14 residues. V lost 4 bases, J lost 0 bases, and 8 bases lay in between. This chain's CDR3 is CASSPDTSGNTIYF. In nucleotides, the CDR3 is TGCGCCAGCAGCCCGGACACCTCTGGAAACACCATATATTTT.

The chain couples TRBV6-1 to TRBJ1-3; no clear D gene. CDR1 is MNHNS and CDR2 is SASEGT in the germline V gene. Trimming stripped 1 base from V and 3 bases from J, with 7 bases between. This CDR3 region has 14 residues. The CDR3: CASSEEAFGNTIYF. The CDR3 DNA is TGTGCCAGCAGTGAAGAAGCCTTTGGAAACACCATATATTTT.

V usage is TRBV19 and J usage is TRBJ1-1; 9 bases agree with TRBD1. With V trimmed by 3 bases and J by 4 bases, 3 bases remained unmatched. This CDR3 is 14 amino acids long. From germline, CDR1 is LNHDA and CDR2 SQIVND (reference sequence). The CDR3 is CASSIWGQGTEAFF. Here the CDR3 DNA reads TGTGCCAGTAGTATCTGGGGACAGGGCACTGAAGCTTTCTTT.

The chain is built from TRBV5-1 and TRBJ1-3; no reliable D call. The CDR3 is 14 amino acids. Germline CDR1 SGHRS, CDR2 YFSETQ. With 0 bases removed from V and 0 bases from J, the gap between germline ends came to 4 bases. The CDR3 DNA follows: TGCGCCAGCAGCTTGGGGAACTCTGGAAACACCATATATTTT. It specifies CASSLGNSGNTIYF.

This chain connects TRBV5-1 to TRBJ2-2, with D possibly TRBD1 on 6 matching bases. Trimming stripped 2 bases from V and 1 base from J, with 9 bases between. The CDR3 contains 15 residues. CDR1 SGHRS and CDR2 YFSETQ come from the germline V gene. DNA for the CDR3: TGCGCCAGCAGCTTAACGACAGGGAACACCGGGGAGCTGTTTTTT. It is translated as CASSLTTGNTGELFF.

Comments on this clone: The junction departs from germline at one end; a sequencing error may be responsible. This rearrangement joins TRBV12-3 or TRBV12-4 to TRBJ1-4; no definite D call. CDR3 length: 13 amino acids. The DNA for the CDR3 is TGTGCCAGTAGTTTGAGGGATACTGAAAAACTGTTTTTT. It translates to CASSLRDTEKLFF.

This clone has a single count. This chain joins TRBV3-1 (or the pseudogene TRBV3-2) and TRBJ1-5, with a weak D call TRBD1 (5 bases). Trimming removed 0 bases at V and 0 bases at J, with 21 bases between. CDR1 and CDR2 (germline): LGHDT, YNNKEL (reference sequence). This CDR3 region has 20 residues. The CDR3 nucleotides read TGTGCCAGCAGCCAAGATTGGCCGGGACCTACTAATACTAGCAATCAGCCCCAGCATTTT. This sequence encodes CASSQDWPGPTNTSNQPQHF.

The chain is built from TRBV18 and TRBJ2-5, with no clear D. With 3 bases removed from V and 5 bases from J, the gap between germline ends came to 22 bases. CDR1 KGHSH and CDR2 LQKENI come from the germline V gene. This CDR3 comprises 17 residues. The CDR3, as DNA: TGTGCCAGCTCACCGGGTTCCTCGGCCTTATGGATGGAGACCCAGTACTTC. Its protein is CASSPGSSALWMETQYF.

The genes are TRBV12-3 or TRBV12-4 and TRBJ2-5; 8 bases line up with TRBD1. The CDR3 has 12 residues. Losses at the gene ends were 7 bases for V and 5 bases for J; bases not matched to a gene: 3. The CDR3 loop reads CASNRGTETQYF. CDR3 coding DNA: TGTGCCAGCAACAGGGGGACGGAGACCCAGTACTTC.

In this sample, this clone turned up once. The V and J genes are TRBV5-1 and TRBJ2-2; no reliable D call. V gave up 5 bases and J gave up 1 base, with 9 bases separating them. The CDR3 is 14 amino acids. Per the germline V gene, CDR1 is SGHRS and CDR2 is YFSETQ. The CDR3 DNA sequence: TGCGCCAGCAGGGGCAGCAGGAACACCGGGGAGCTGTTTTTT. This gives the protein CASRGSRNTGELFF. Supplemented by reference TRBV5-1 and TRBJ2-2, the full variable domain reads KAGVTQTPRYLIKTRGQQVTLSCSPISGHRSVSWYQQTPGQGLQFLFEYFSETQRNKGNFPGRFSGRQFSNSRSEMNVSTLELGDSALYLCASRGSRNTGELFFGEGSRLTVL.

V gene TRBV24-1 combines with J gene TRBJ1-1, with TRBD1 matching over 10 bases. With V trimmed by 7 bases and J by 6 bases, 7 bases remained unmatched. CDR3 length: 14 residues. The germline V gene has CDR1 KGHDR and CDR2 SFDVKD. The CDR3 DNA sequence: TGTGCCACCAGGTCCGGGGGACAGGGGTCTGAAGCTTTCTTT. Translated, it gives CATRSGGQGSEAFF.

The chain couples TRBV5-1 to TRBJ2-5; D ambiguous. The V and J ends lost 4 bases and 4 bases respectively, with 14 bases between them. This CDR3 has 14 residues. CDR1 is SGHRS, CDR2 YFSETQ, per germline. This chain's CDR3 is CASSRGREGETQYF. In DNA form, the CDR3 reads TGCGCCAGCAGCAGAGGAAGGGAAGGAGAGACCCAGTACTTC.

The V gene is TRBV9, the J gene TRBJ1-3, with a tentative D call TRBD1 (5 bases). The CDR3 has 16 amino acids. V lost 0 bases and J lost 0, with 10 bases in between. In germline, CDR1 is SGDLS, CDR2 YYNGEE. This chain's CDR3 is CASSVGGAFSGNTIYF. The CDR3 nucleotides read TGTGCCAGCAGCGTAGGAGGGGCCTTCTCTGGAAACACCATATATTTT.